This T cell receptor beta chain was found in a study of blood T cell repertoires in COVID-19. Turning to the study itself: Donors in the United States, Italy and Spain gave samples during acute or convalescent COVID-19. Nucleic acid was either cDNA or gDNA, and it came from T cells, B-cell-depleted T cells, or PBMCs.

This CDR3 is 15 amino acids long. V lost 4 bases, J lost 7 bases, and 11 bases stayed unmatched. Germline V gene data show CDR1 as SGHVS and CDR2 as FNYEAQ. Original methodology: Using reference gene primer amplification, nucleated cell counts were estimated. The assay was immunoSEQ multiplex PCR, and TCRdb's table has in-frame clones only and misses some. The V and J calls and clone size come from that table; D and trimming were worked out from the DNA. The sample consists of about 92,000 clones, around 75% of them appearing once. The clonotype originates from an elderly woman with active or convalescent COVID-19. The chain employs TRBV7-6 and TRBJ2-5, with TRBD2 identical over 8 bases. Sequencing was carried out using peripheral blood. This CDR3 reads CASSSAGGSERTQYF. The CDR3 nucleotides read TGTGCCAGCAGCTCCGCGGGGGGTAGCGAGCGGACCCAGTACTTC.